This T cell receptor (beta chain) derives from a study of shared clonotypes between healthy human individuals (dated by TCRdb to the early 2020s). Describing the broader study: Two women and a few men aged 18 to 49 years were included in the cohort. For each donor, CD4 naive and CD4 memory were each given three plates, CD8 naive was given two plates, and CD8 memory was given one plate. To estimate repertoire size and how much clonotypes are shared between individuals, the study performed deep sequencing of blood TCR repertoires from a few healthy adults. Per donor, leukapheresis produced somewhere between about 0.85 and 10 billion PBMCs. Libraries were prepared and TCR repertoires were sequenced by different laboratories using diverse techniques, in order to increase sequencing depth and limit assay-specific biases.

As concerns this clone: It lacks a known antigen. No base quality information exists; no much larger clone differs at one position. This CDR3 is also generated by other DNA sequences in the sample.

The donors were healthy, HIV-negative adults with no recently reported acute infections or vaccinations. Every donor was a Caucasian adult living in Nashville, Tennessee, USA. CD4+ T cells were enriched by magnetic negative selection, after which naive cells were positively selected on CD45RA and the negative fraction was taken as the memory subset. Blood was collected by leukapheresis, and PBMCs were isolated by Ficoll-Histopaque density gradient centrifugation and then cryopreserved in liquid nitrogen vapor phase. Purity and quantity of every magnetically sorted T cell population were checked by analytical flow cytometry. Each sorted fraction had its genomic DNA isolated and then quantified by UV absorbance on a Nanodrop 2000c. V lost 7 bases and J lost 0 bases; the stretch between them is 10 bases long. The CDR3 numbers 13 residues from cysteine through phenylalanine. Solely the CDR3 DNA is kept, with 39 bases framed from the first base. The germline V gene supplies CDR1 SQVTM and CDR2 ANQGSEA.

Paper-wide results and their limitations: Naive subsets generally had larger estimated clonotype richness than memory subsets did. Only blood was sampled, and tissue TCR repertoires likely differ from those in blood. Pairwise subsampling led to the expectation that sequencing depth would affect the degree of clonotype sharing among donors. Higher generation probabilities were observed for clonotypes shared by all four sorted-subset donors than for non-shared clonotypes. When several donors were compared, the shared fraction of clonotypes was 5% to 6.5% for naive CD4, about 4% for naive CD8, 2.3% for memory CD4, and 0.35% to 0.4% for memory CD8. The small number of donors limited the genetic and exposure-history diversity represented. Rarefaction of sorted-subset datasets indicated incomplete sequencing despite the large sequencing depth.

Using the deep immunoSEQ assay, multiplex PCR amplified TCR CDR3 regions from genomic DNA. Genomic DNA extracted from each cell subset was distributed evenly over all wells of several immunoSEQ 96-well plates, and each plate served as one replicate. Each replicate PCR for sorted subsets received around 0.2 ug genomic DNA, equal to roughly 30,000 T cell genomes. Purified libraries were measured with a Qubit 3.0 fluorometer, size-checked on a Bioanalyzer 2100, and measured again with the KAPA Library Quantification kit. Every immunoSEQ 96-well plate was sequenced on a dedicated single-read 150-cycle Illumina NextSeq 550 flow cell. As for how the authors treated the data: Because the immunoSEQ output held only junctional sequences and lacked quality scores, the filtering could not match the filtering applied to full-length reads. To assign V/J genes and CDR3, sequences were annotated against IMGT germline references using PyIR, a Python wrapper for IgBLAST v1.9. Any read was removed if the V/J assignment was weak (E-value above 1e-6), the CDR3 was missing, or the read contained stop codons, out-of-frame junctions, or ambiguous translated residues. V3J clonotypes were defined by identical inferred V gene, J gene, and CDR3 amino acid sequence. To compute the percentage overlap between repertoires, the number of shared unique clonotypes was divided by the size of the smaller repertoire. Three approaches were used to assess repertoire richness: RTK rarefaction, the Chao1 estimator, and Recon v2.1 estimates of unobserved clonotypes. Generation probabilities for all TCRbeta clonotypes obtained by the gDNA method from a few donors were computed using OLGA. Sourced from immuneACCESS, this table was stored by TCRdb with only in-frame sequences that have V and J called. A share of the clones is absent; for the studies checked, an unresolved V gene accounts for under half, and the remainder has no known explanation. V and J calls and clone size come straight from that table; D and trimming were deduced from the DNA. For this sample the table gives 2.3 million or so clones, of which over 90% were detected only once. 0.3% to 0.4% of the sample lies in the top ten.

Sequenced input: naive CD4+ T cells from PBMCs. The sample's cell subset or site, from its label and the paper: CD45RA+ positively selected. This TCR was sampled from a man aged 18 to 35 in good health. Some clones in this sample may be carry-over from other donors' samples. The chain employs TRBV29-1 and TRBJ1-5, with a weak D call of TRBD1 (5 bases match). The sequenced DNA: TGCAGCGCTGGGACGGGTAGCAATCAGCCCCAGCATTTT. The resulting protein is CSAGTGSNQPQHF.